Below, 2 T cell receptor beta chains from the same sample are listed, as sequenced in a study of cytomegalovirus exposure and HLA in healthy donors. Researchers ran the PCR with 60 Vbeta and 13 Jbeta primers. Using immunoSEQ multiplex PCR, the repertoire was profiled, and TCRdb retains in-frame clones only, with some absent. The table has some 140,000 clones, about 80% seen once. Specimen: PBMCs. Every receptor here comes from a man aged 30-40 years in good health and CMV-seropositive.

The V call is TRBV2, the J call TRBJ1-2; the match to TRBD1 covers 7 bases. Germline V lookup: CDR1 SNHLY, CDR2 FYNNEI. Germline trimming cut 2 bases from V and 7 bases from J; bases unmatched to any gene: 7. The CDR3 runs 14 residues. The CDR3 nucleotides read TGTGCCAGCAGTGAAATGCAGGGGGGAAGTGGCTACACCTTC. The encoded protein is CASSEMQGGSGYTF.

This clone has more than one count but fewer than ten. The genes are TRBV5-4 and TRBJ1-4, with a tentative D call TRBD1 (5 bases). The CDR3 covers 17 residues. Germline CDR1 is SGHNT and CDR2 is YYREEE (reference sequence). V lost 4 bases to trimming and J lost 7 bases, with 23 bases between them. CDR3 bases: TGTGCCAGCAGCACTGAAAGCAACGGGGGGAGAAGTGAAAAACTGTTTTTT. Protein product: CASSTESNGGRSEKLFF.